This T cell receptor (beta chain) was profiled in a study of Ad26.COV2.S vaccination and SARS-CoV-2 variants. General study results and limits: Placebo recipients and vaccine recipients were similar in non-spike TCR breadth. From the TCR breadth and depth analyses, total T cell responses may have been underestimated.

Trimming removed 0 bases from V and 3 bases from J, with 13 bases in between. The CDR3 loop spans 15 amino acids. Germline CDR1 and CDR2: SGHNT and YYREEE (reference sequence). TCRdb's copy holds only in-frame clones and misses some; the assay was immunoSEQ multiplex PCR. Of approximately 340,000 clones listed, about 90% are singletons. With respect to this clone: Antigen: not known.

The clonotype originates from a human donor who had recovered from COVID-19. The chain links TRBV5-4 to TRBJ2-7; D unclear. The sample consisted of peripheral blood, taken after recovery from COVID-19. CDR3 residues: CASSLVGLEGYEQYF. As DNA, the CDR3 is TGTGCCAGCAGCTTGGTAGGTCTGGAAGGCTACGAGCAGTACTTC. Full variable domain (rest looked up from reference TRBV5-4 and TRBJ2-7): ETGVTQSPTHLIKTRGQQVTLRCSSQSGHNTVSWYQQALGQGPQFIFQYYREEENGRGNFPPRFSGLQFPNYSSELNVNALELDDSALYLCASSLVGLEGYEQYFGPGTRLTVT.